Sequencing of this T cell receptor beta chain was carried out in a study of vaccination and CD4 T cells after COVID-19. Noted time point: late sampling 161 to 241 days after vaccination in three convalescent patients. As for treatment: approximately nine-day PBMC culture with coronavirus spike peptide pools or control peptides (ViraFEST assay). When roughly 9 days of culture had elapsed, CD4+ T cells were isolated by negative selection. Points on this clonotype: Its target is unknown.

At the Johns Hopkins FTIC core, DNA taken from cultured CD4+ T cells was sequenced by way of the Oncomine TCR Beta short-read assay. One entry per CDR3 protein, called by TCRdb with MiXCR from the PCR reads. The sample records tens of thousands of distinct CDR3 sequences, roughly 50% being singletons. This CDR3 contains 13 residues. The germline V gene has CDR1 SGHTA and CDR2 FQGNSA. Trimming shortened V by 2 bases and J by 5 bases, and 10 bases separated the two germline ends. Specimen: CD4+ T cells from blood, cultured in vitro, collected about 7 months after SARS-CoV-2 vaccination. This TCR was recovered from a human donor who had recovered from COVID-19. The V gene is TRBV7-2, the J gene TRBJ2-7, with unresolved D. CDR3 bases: TGTGCCAGCAGCTTAACGGGCGGAGACGAGCAGTACTTC. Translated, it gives CASSLTGGDEQYF.